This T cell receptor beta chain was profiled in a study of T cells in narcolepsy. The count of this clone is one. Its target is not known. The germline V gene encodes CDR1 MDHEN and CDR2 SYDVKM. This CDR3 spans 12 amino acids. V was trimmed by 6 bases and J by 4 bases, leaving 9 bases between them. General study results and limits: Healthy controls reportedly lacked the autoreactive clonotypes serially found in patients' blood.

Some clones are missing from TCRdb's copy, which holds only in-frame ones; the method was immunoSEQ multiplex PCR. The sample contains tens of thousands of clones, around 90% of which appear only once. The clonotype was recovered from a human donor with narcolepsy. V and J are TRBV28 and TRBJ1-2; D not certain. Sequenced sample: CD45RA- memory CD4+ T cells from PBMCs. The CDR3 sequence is CASSPGSYGYTF. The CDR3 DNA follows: TGTGCCAGCAGCCCGGGGAGCTATGGCTACACCTTC.